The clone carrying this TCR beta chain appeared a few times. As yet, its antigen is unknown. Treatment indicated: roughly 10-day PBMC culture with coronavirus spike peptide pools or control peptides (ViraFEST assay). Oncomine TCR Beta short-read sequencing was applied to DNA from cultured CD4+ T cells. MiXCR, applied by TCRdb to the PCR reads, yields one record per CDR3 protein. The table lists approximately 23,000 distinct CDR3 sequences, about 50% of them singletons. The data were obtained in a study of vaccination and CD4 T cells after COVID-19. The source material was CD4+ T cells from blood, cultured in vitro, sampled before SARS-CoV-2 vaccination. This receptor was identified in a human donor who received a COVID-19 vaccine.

This chain's CDR3 is CASSFGQGYNSPLHF. The DNA for the CDR3 is TGCGCCAGCAGCTTCGGACAGGGGTATAATTCACCCCTCCACTTT. This chain links TRBV5-1 with TRBJ1-6; TRBD1 aligns across 9 bases. The CDR3 spans 15 residues. V dropped 2 bases and J dropped 4; count of bases not matched to a gene: 1. Germline CDR1 reads SGHRS; CDR2 reads YFSETQ.